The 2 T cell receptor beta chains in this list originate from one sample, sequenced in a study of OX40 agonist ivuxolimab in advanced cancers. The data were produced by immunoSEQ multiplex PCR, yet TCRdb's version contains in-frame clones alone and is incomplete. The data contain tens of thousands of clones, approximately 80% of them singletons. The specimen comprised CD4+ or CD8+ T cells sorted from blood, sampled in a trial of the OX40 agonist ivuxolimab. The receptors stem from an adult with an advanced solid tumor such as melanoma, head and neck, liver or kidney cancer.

DNA of the CDR3: TGTGCCAGCAGCCCTAGCGAGCAAGAGACCCAGTACTTC. Protein sequence: CASSPSEQETQYF. The J gene is TRBJ2-5, the V gene TRBV7-9, with D possibly matching TRBD2 (6 bases). Germline CDR1 is SEHNR and CDR2 is FQNEAQ (reference sequence). The CDR3 runs to 13 residues. V shed 5 bases and J shed 2 bases, with 9 bases lying between them.

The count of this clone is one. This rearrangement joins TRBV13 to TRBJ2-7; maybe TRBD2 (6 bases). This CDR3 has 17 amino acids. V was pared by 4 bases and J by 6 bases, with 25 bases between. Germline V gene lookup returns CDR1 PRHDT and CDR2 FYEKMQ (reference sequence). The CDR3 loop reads CASSSNRDSRTFFEQYF. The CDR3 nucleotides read TGTGCCAGCAGCTCGAATAGGGACTCTCGAACCTTTTTCGAGCAGTACTTC.